Below, 10 T cell receptor beta chains from the same sample are listed, as sequenced in a study of blood T cell repertoires in COVID-19. The table came from immunoSEQ multiplex PCR; TCRdb's copy has only in-frame clones and leaves some out. The sample lists 450,000 or so clones; roughly 89% were seen once. Sample: peripheral blood. Receptors originate from a man between 18 and 35 years old with COVID-19, enrolled during active disease.

V and J are TRBV7-9 and TRBJ2-3; tentative D call: TRBD1 (5 bases). Germline V CDR1 and CDR2: SEHNR, FQNEAQ (reference sequence). V lost 0 bases to trimming and J lost 2 bases, with 12 bases between them. This CDR3 is 16 amino acids long. The CDR3 region is CASSLAFQGYTDTQYF. The CDR3 bases are TGTGCCAGCAGCTTAGCTTTTCAGGGCTACACAGATACGCAGTATTTT.

The count of this clone is one. This chain uses TRBV5-4 with TRBJ2-7; TRBD2 is a possible D gene (5 bases). CDR1 SGHNT and CDR2 YYREEE come from the germline V gene (reference sequence). V shed 6 bases and J shed 6 bases, with 13 bases lying between them. This CDR3 comprises 12 residues. The DNA for the CDR3 is TGTGCCAGCACTGGGAGCACGGGCGAGCAGTACTTC. Protein: CASTGSTGEQYF.

V and J are TRBV7-8 and TRBJ2-3; 7 positions agree with TRBD2. CDR3 length: 14 amino acids. V gave up 5 bases and J gave up 2 bases; unmatched junction bases: 4. Germline lookup yields CDR1 SGHVS and CDR2 FQNEAQ. The CDR3 here is CASSISGLTDTQYF. The CDR3 bases are TGTGCCAGCAGCATTAGCGGGCTCACAGATACGCAGTATTTT.

The chain links TRBV2 to TRBJ2-3; D is ambiguous. The CDR3 sequence is 11 residues long. The germline V gene encodes CDR1 SNHLY and CDR2 FYNNEI. Between the trimmed V and J ends, which lost 4 bases and 9 bases, there was a span of 8 bases. CDR3 bases: TGTGCCAGCAGTGGAGGTCAAACGCAGTATTTT. Protein sequence: CASSGGQTQYF.

Comments on this clone: The identical CDR3 is also encoded by other nucleotide sequences in the sample. This sequence joins TRBV7-9 and TRBJ2-5; D gene unclear. The V end was cut by 5 bases, the J end by 1 base, with 2 bases between. Germline V gene sequence: CDR1 SEHNR, CDR2 FQNEAQ (reference sequence). The CDR3 runs 11 residues. The CDR3 reads CASSLQETQYF. DNA of the CDR3: TGTGCCAGCAGCCTCCAAGAGACCCAGTACTTC.

This sequence joins TRBV6-5 and TRBJ2-2; TRBD2 is a possible D gene (7 bases). Per germline, CDR1 MNHEY and CDR2 SVGAGI. This CDR3 has 15 amino acids. V was trimmed by 6 bases and J by 5 bases, leaving 16 bases between them. The CDR3 spells CASSPMGRGTGELFF. The DNA for the CDR3 is TGTGCCAGCAGCCCAATGGGGAGGGGGACCGGGGAGCTGTTTTTT.

V is TRBV2 and J is TRBJ2-1, with TRBD2 identical over 10 bases. From germline, CDR1 is SNHLY and CDR2 FYNNEI. The CDR3 contains 15 residues. Trimming removed 4 bases from V and 0 bases from J; junction bases left unmatched: 0. CDR3 DNA sequence: TGTGCCAGCAGTGCTAGCGGGAGCTCCTACAATGAGCAGTTCTTC. Amino acids: CASSASGSSYNEQFF.

In its sample, this clone was seen once. This chain connects TRBV18 to TRBJ1-2, with D perhaps TRBD1 (5 bases). The CDR3 is made up of 13 amino acids. V dropped 2 bases and J dropped 6 bases, with 10 bases sitting between them. The germline CDR1 and CDR2 sequences are KGHSH and LQKENI. The CDR3 sequence: CASSPSLGDGYTF. CDR3 coding DNA: TGTGCCAGCTCACCAAGTTTAGGGGATGGCTACACCTTC.

V gene TRBV7-9 combines with J gene TRBJ2-7; unclear D gene. CDR3 length: 15 residues. Germline V gene lookup returns CDR1 SEHNR and CDR2 FQNEAQ (reference sequence). The V gene lost 1 base and the J gene lost 0 bases, with 10 bases spanning the gap. CDR3 region: CASSLGEPSSYEQYF. CDR3 DNA sequence: TGTGCCAGCAGCTTAGGCGAGCCGAGCTCCTACGAGCAGTACTTC.

This clone has just a few counts. This chain connects TRBV24-1 to TRBJ1-5, with 10 bases fitting TRBD1. The CDR3 extends over 16 amino acids. V lost 3 bases, J lost 7 bases, and 8 bases stayed unmatched. Germline CDR1 reads KGHDR; CDR2 reads SFDVKD. The CDR3 sequence is CATSDRSGTGVQPQHF. Here the CDR3 DNA reads TGTGCCACCAGTGATAGATCCGGGACAGGGGTCCAGCCCCAGCATTTT.